A single sample gave rise to the 32 T cell receptor beta chains below, sequenced in a study of control samples from healthy donors and cancer patients. The protocol was immunoSEQ multiplex PCR, while the TCRdb copy is restricted to in-frame clones and leaves out a portion. This table has around 250,000 clones, over 70% appearing once. Sequenced sample: PBMCs. The receptors here all came from a woman between 55 and 75 years old with lung cancer.

The chain couples TRBV27 to TRBJ2-3, with D perhaps TRBD1 (6 bases). The CDR3 contains 15 residues. Germline assignment: CDR1 MNHEY and CDR2 SMNVEV (reference sequence). Trimming removed 5 bases from V and 1 base from J, with 13 bases in between. The CDR3 DNA reads TGTGCCAGCAGTACCCAGGACAGAGGCACAGATACGCAGTATTTT. It specifies CASSTQDRGTDTQYF.

V and J are TRBV5-8 and TRBJ1-3; D unresolved. With 2 bases removed from V and 0 bases from J, the gap between germline ends came to 9 bases. The CDR3 is 15 residues long. Looked up from germline, CDR1 is SGHTS and CDR2 is YDEGEE. CDR3 residues: CASSFLPGSGNTIYF. Written as DNA, the CDR3 is TGTGCCAGCAGCTTTCTTCCAGGCTCTGGAAACACCATATATTTT. The full variable domain, in which reference TRBV5-8 and TRBJ1-3 provide the parts outside the CDR3, is EAGVTQSPTHLIKTRGQQATLRCSPISGHTSVYWYQQALGLGLQFLLWYDEGEERNRGNFPPRFSGRQFPNYSSELNVNALELEDSALYLCASSFLPGSGNTIYFGEGSWLTVV.

On this clone: The germline gene is not matched at one end of the junction; a read error may be the cause. This chain uses TRBV9 with TRBJ1-6; 10 bases map to TRBD1. Germline assignment: CDR1 SGDLS and CDR2 YYNGEE. The CDR3 loop spans 16 amino acids. DNA for the CDR3: TGTGCCAGCAGGTCTACCCGGGACAGGGGCAGTCGCAGCCTCAACTTT. As protein: CASRSTRDRGSRSLNF.

As regards this clone: Distinct nucleotide sequences in the sample also encode this CDR3. The chain is built from TRBV7-3 and TRBJ2-2; possibly TRBD1 for D (6 bases). The germline gives CDR1 SGHTA, CDR2 FQGTGA. V gave up 5 bases and J gave up 2 bases, with 15 bases separating them. This CDR3 spans 16 amino acids. The CDR3 region is CASSLVPGTNTGELFF. CDR3 sequence (DNA): TGTGCCAGCAGCCTAGTGCCCGGGACAAACACCGGGGAGCTGTTTTTT.

V is TRBV11-2 and J is TRBJ1-4; 11 bases are shared with TRBD1. J gave up 2 bases and V 5 bases, and 13 bases lay outside the gene matches. Germline CDR1 reads SGHAT; CDR2 reads FQNNGV. The length of the CDR3 is 19 residues. The CDR3 loop reads CASSRPWTGGIRTNEKLFF. The CDR3 DNA reads TGTGCCAGCAGCCGGCCGTGGACAGGGGGCATCAGGACTAATGAAAAACTGTTTTTT.

This clone came up once. This chain uses TRBV6-5 with TRBJ1-1; D remains ambiguous. Germline lookup yields CDR1 MNHEY and CDR2 SVGAGI. The CDR3 covers 13 residues. V lost 4 bases and J 1 base, leaving 7 bases between the germline ends. Here the CDR3 DNA reads TGTGCCAGCAGTTCTCACGAGAACACTGAAGCTTTCTTT. It translates to CASSSHENTEAFF.

The rearrangement uses TRBV2 and TRBJ1-5; the D is unclear. Germline V lookup: CDR1 SNHLY, CDR2 FYNNEI. The ends were cut back, 8 bases at V and 3 bases at J, with 14 bases in the middle. The CDR3 extends over 14 amino acids. Written as DNA, the CDR3 is TGTGCCAGCGGGGTCAGACGGATCAATCAGCCCCAGCATTTT. Amino acids: CASGVRRINQPQHF.

The chain couples TRBV12-3 or TRBV12-4 to TRBJ1-1; D call uncertain. V lost 7 bases and J lost 4, with 13 bases in between. This CDR3 has 13 residues. This CDR3 reads CASTSIRGTEAFF. In DNA, the CDR3 is TGTGCCAGCACTTCCATTCGGGGCACTGAAGCTTTCTTT.

The chain employs TRBV7-3 and TRBJ2-3; 7 bases agree with TRBD2. The germline gives CDR1 SGHTA, CDR2 FQGTGA. V was clipped by 5 bases and J by 5 bases; unmatched bases: 10. This CDR3 region has 15 residues. In nucleotides, the CDR3 is TGTGCCAGCAGCATAAGGGCCTCGGGGGGAGATACGCAGTATTTT. It specifies CASSIRASGGDTQYF.

This chain joins TRBV6-4 and TRBJ2-1; 9 bases map to TRBD2. There are 15 residues in the CDR3. Germline CDR1 reads MRHNA; CDR2 reads SNTAGT. The V gene end was trimmed by 6 bases and the J gene end by 10 bases; junction bases not matched to a gene: 13. The CDR3 spells CASSPTSGPIAEQFF. Here the CDR3 DNA reads TGTGCCAGCAGCCCGACTAGCGGTCCTATCGCCGAGCAGTTCTTC.

This rearrangement joins TRBV28 to TRBJ2-1; 9 bases are a match to TRBD1. Germline CDR1 reads MDHEN; CDR2 reads SYDVKM. The junction had 12 bases not matched to a gene; V was cut back by 4 bases and J by 5 bases. The CDR3 loop spans 17 amino acids. This CDR3 reads CASSSTLGQGIHNEQFF. CDR3 nucleotide sequence: TGTGCCAGCAGTTCCACCCTCGGACAGGGGATACACAATGAGCAGTTCTTC.

The V gene is TRBV5-1, the J gene TRBJ1-5, with D maybe TRBD1 (5 bases). V was shortened by 0 bases and J by 3 bases, with 10 bases between the two germline ends. The CDR3 runs 15 residues. Germline CDR1 SGHRS, CDR2 YFSETQ. CDR3 region: CASSLGDGNNQPQHF. CDR3 bases: TGCGCCAGCAGCTTGGGGGACGGGAACAATCAGCCCCAGCATTTT. The entire variable domain, with the rest obtained from reference TRBV5-1 and TRBJ1-5, is as follows: KAGVTQTPRYLIKTRGQQVTLSCSPISGHRSVSWYQQTPGQGLQFLFEYFSETQRNKGNFPGRFSGRQFSNSRSEMNVSTLELGDSALYLCASSLGDGNNQPQHFGDGTRLSIL.

The chain couples TRBV2 to TRBJ2-7, with 10 bases identical to TRBD2. This CDR3 has 16 amino acids. Germline V gene sequence: CDR1 SNHLY, CDR2 FYNNEI. V lost 5 bases to trimming and J lost 0 bases; unmatched junction nucleotides: 7. DNA of the CDR3: TGTGCCAGCAGTCGAGGACTAGCGGCGCCCTCCTACGAGCAGTACTTC. Its translation is CASSRGLAAPSYEQYF.

This rearrangement joins TRBV19 to TRBJ1-1; 10 bases map to TRBD1. V dropped 3 bases and J dropped 6; count of bases not matched to a gene: 10. CDR1 LNHDA and CDR2 SQIVND come from the germline V gene (reference sequence). The CDR3 is made up of 16 amino acids. Here the CDR3 DNA reads TGTGCCAGTAGTATTGGGCCAGACAGGGGGCTTTCTGAAGCTTTCTTT. Amino acids: CASSIGPDRGLSEAFF.

This clone has only one observation. The chain joins TRBV7-6 to TRBJ2-7, with D possibly being TRBD1 (5 bases). With 0 bases removed from V and 5 bases from J, the gap between germline ends came to 14 bases. The CDR3 is 15 amino acids. Per the germline V gene, CDR1 is SGHVS and CDR2 is FNYEAQ. As DNA, the CDR3 is TGTGCCAGCAGCTTAGCTACGGCAGGGCCCCACGAGCAGTACTTC. Encoded protein: CASSLATAGPHEQYF. The full variable domain, its missing parts supplied by reference TRBV7-6 and TRBJ2-7, is GAGVSQSPRYKVTKRGQDVALRCDPISGHVSLYWYRQALGQGPEFLTYFNYEAQQDKSGLPNDRFSAERPEGSISTLTIQRTEQRDSAMYRCASSLATAGPHEQYFGPGTRLTVT.

The chain employs TRBV2 and TRBJ2-3; TRBD2 matches at 14 bases. Germline trimming cut 8 bases from V and 3 bases from J; bases unmatched to any gene: 10. The CDR3 contains 17 residues. CDR1 and CDR2 from the germline V gene are SNHLY and FYNNEI. The CDR3: CASGTGLAGGVTDTQYF. CDR3 DNA: TGTGCCAGCGGTACCGGACTAGCGGGGGGTGTGACAGATACGCAGTATTTT.

The chain recombines TRBV18 with TRBJ1-3, with 8 nucleotides matching TRBD1. J was trimmed by 0 bases and V by 3 bases; bases with no gene match: 7. The CDR3 length is 17 residues. In germline, CDR1 is KGHSH, CDR2 LQKENI. The chain's CDR3 is CASSPQGQASSGNTIYF. In DNA, the CDR3 is TGTGCCAGCTCACCCCAGGGACAGGCGAGCTCTGGAAACACCATATATTTT. Variable domain in full (rest from reference TRBV18 and TRBJ1-3): NAGVMQNPRHLVRRRGQEARLRCSPMKGHSHVYWYRQLPEEGLKFMVYLQKENIIDESGMPKERFSAEFPKEGPSILRIQQVVRGDSAAYFCASSPQGQASSGNTIYFGEGSWLTVV.

The V gene is TRBV10-3, the J gene TRBJ1-1; no definite D call. V shed 1 base and J shed 2 bases, with 11 bases lying between them. CDR1 and CDR2 (germline): ENHRY, SYGVKD. The length of the CDR3 is 15 residues. CDR3 residues: CAISEYGLDNTEAFF. The CDR3 DNA reads as TGTGCCATCAGTGAGTACGGGCTGGACAACACTGAAGCTTTCTTT.

The genes are TRBV10-3 and TRBJ1-4; the D is unclear. CDR3 length: 13 amino acids. Germline CDR1 and CDR2: ENHRY and SYGVKD. V gave up 0 bases and J gave up 7 bases, with 6 bases separating them. CDR3 sequence (DNA): TGTGCCATCAGTGAGTCGAGAGGTGAAAAACTGTTTTTT. It encodes CAISESRGEKLFF.

The chain is built from TRBV6-5 and TRBJ2-7; 10 bases line up with TRBD1. Germline V gene sequence: CDR1 MNHEY, CDR2 SVGAGI. The CDR3 is 14 residues long. V was pared by 7 bases and J by 6 bases, with 9 bases of the junction left unmatched. The CDR3 region has the DNA TGTGCCAGCACCACCGGGACAGGGGTGCGCGAGCAGTACTTC. Protein product: CASTTGTGVREQYF.

This chain connects TRBV25-1 to TRBJ1-1; D remains ambiguous. CDR1 and CDR2 (germline): MGHDK, SYGVNS. The CDR3 has 14 amino acids. V was trimmed by 5 bases and J by 6 bases, leaving 16 bases between them. DNA for the CDR3: TGTGCCAGCAGTTTATACTCTCCATTATCTGAAGCTTTCTTT. Encoded protein: CASSLYSPLSEAFF. Complete variable domain (other parts from reference TRBV25-1 and TRBJ1-1): EADIYQTPRYLVIGTGKKITLECSQTMGHDKMYWYQQDPGMELHLIHYSYGVNSTEKGDLSSESTVSRIRTEHFPLTLESARPSHTSQYLCASSLYSPLSEAFFGQGTRLTVV.

V is TRBV9 and J is TRBJ2-1, with D unresolved. The CDR3 runs 14 residues. Germline loops: CDR1 SGDLS, CDR2 YYNGEE. V lost 0 bases and J lost 5, with 9 bases in between. The CDR3 DNA follows: TGTGCCAGCAGCGTAGTTTCCGGAAACAATGAGCAGTTCTTC. This sequence encodes CASSVVSGNNEQFF.

In its sample, this clone was seen once. The chain couples TRBV20-1 to TRBJ2-2; 9 nucleotides align to TRBD2. Germline V gene lookup returns CDR1 DFQATT and CDR2 SNEGSKA (reference sequence). The CDR3 is made up of 16 amino acids. Trimming at V came to 3 bases and at J to 0 bases, leaving 5 bases not matched to a gene. CDR3 in amino acids: CSASSSSGANTGELFF. Written as DNA, the CDR3 is TGCAGTGCTAGTAGCTCTAGCGGGGCGAACACCGGGGAGCTGTTTTTT.

The chain joins TRBV6-1 to TRBJ2-5; D remains ambiguous. Germline values: CDR1 MNHNS, CDR2 SASEGT. This CDR3 is built from 14 residues. V dropped 2 bases and J dropped 5 bases, with 12 bases sitting between them. Here the CDR3 DNA reads TGTGCCAGCAGTGAATTAGGTCTTGGGGAGACCCAGTACTTC. Encoded protein: CASSELGLGETQYF.

Of note for this clone: Other nucleotide sequences from this sample produce the same CDR3. The chain carries TRBV3-1 (or the pseudogene TRBV3-2) and TRBJ1-1; D is ambiguous. V was clipped by 2 bases and J by 1 base, with 5 bases between them. The CDR3 has 13 residues. The V gene's germline CDR1 is LGHDT and CDR2 YNNKEL (reference sequence). The CDR3 is CASSQLSNTEAFF. For the CDR3, the DNA is TGTGCCAGCAGCCAACTCTCGAACACTGAAGCTTTCTTT.

The chain recombines TRBV28 with TRBJ1-6; D may be TRBD1 (5 bases). The length of the CDR3 is 13 residues. Germline V CDR1 and CDR2: MDHEN, SYDVKM. V was trimmed by 9 bases and J by 13 bases, leaving 19 bases between them. The CDR3 loop is CASSLLQGGPLHF. CDR3 bases: TGTGCCAGTTCCCTCCTCCAGGGTGGGCCCCTCCACTTT.

The gene calls are TRBV6-5 and TRBJ2-1; the match to TRBD2 covers 10 bases. The CDR3 is 15 amino acids. Germline V CDR1 and CDR2: MNHEY, SVGAGI. J lost 4 bases, V lost 6 bases, and 6 bases had no gene match. CDR3 residues: CASSLTSGSYNEQFF. CDR3 coding DNA: TGTGCCAGCAGCTTGACTAGCGGGTCTTACAATGAGCAGTTCTTC.

V is TRBV11-2 and J is TRBJ2-1, with 11 bases aligning to TRBD2. This CDR3 has 13 amino acids. CDR1 is SGHAT and CDR2 is FQNNGV in the germline V gene. V shed 1 base, J shed 10 bases, and the junction held 0 bases outside the gene matches. Written as DNA, the CDR3 is TGTGCCAGCAGCTTAGGACTAGCGGGGGAGCAGTTCTTC. Its protein is CASSLGLAGEQFF.

This chain connects TRBV18 to TRBJ1-6; D is uncertain. This CDR3 is built from 13 residues. Germline V gene data show CDR1 as KGHSH and CDR2 as LQKENI. The V end was cut by 3 bases, the J end by 11 bases, with 11 bases between. This CDR3 reads CASSPTEMTPLHF. The CDR3 region has the DNA TGTGCCAGCTCACCCACGGAGATGACACCCCTCCACTTT.

The chain joins TRBV7-2 to TRBJ1-2, with D possibly being TRBD1 (6 bases). CDR3 length equals 14 residues. Per germline, CDR1 SGHTA and CDR2 FQGNSA. Trimming removed 2 bases at V and 6 bases at J, with 13 bases between. The DNA of the CDR3 is TGTGCCAGCAGCTTAAATCTCAGGGGTAATGGCTACACCTTC. Translating it yields CASSLNLRGNGYTF.

The genes are TRBV7-9 and TRBJ1-1; possibly TRBD1 for D (6 bases). The CDR3 sequence is 14 residues long. CDR1 and CDR2 (germline): SEHNR, FQNEAQ (reference sequence). V lost 3 bases, J lost 1 base, and 9 bases lay in between. This CDR3 is CASSFGGPNTEAFF. CDR3 in DNA: TGTGCCAGCAGCTTTGGGGGCCCGAACACTGAAGCTTTCTTT.

In DNA form, the CDR3 reads TGTGCCAGCAGCGGGACTAGCGGTGGAGAGACCCAGTACTTC. This codes for CASSGTSGGETQYF. The rearrangement uses TRBV9 and TRBJ2-5; 10 bases map to TRBD2. CDR3 size: 14 residues. CDR1 and CDR2 from the germline V gene are SGDLS and YYNGEE. Trimming at V came to 3 bases and at J to 4 bases, leaving 3 bases not matched to a gene.